A selection of T cell receptor beta chains follows, all from one sample in a study of T cell responses to AZD1222 COVID-19 vaccine. The repertoire was sequenced with immunoSEQ multiplex PCR; TCRdb's copy has only in-frame clones and lacks some. Of roughly 72,000 clones in the sample, 85% were seen once. Here the sequenced sample was peripheral blood, taken on day 0 of AZD1222 vaccination. These receptors were collected from an adult in good health. The CDR3 runs from the conserved cysteine through the conserved F or W. The D gene is left open where the match is weak. Clone sizes are given selectively: once, few, many, or a class where the clone is expanded.

J gene	clone size	D gene	V gene	CDR3 protein	CDR3 DNA
TRBJ1-2	-	-	TRBV7-9	CASSPLDYGYTF	TGTGCCAGCAGCCCTCTTGACTATGGCTACACCTTC
TRBJ2-3	-	-	TRBV15	CATSREGTDTQYF	TGTGCCACCAGCAGAGAGGGCACAGATACGCAGTATTTT
TRBJ2-2	few	-	TRBV7-9	CASSFQIGESTGELFF	TGTGCCAGCAGCTTCCAAATTGGGGAGAGCACCGGGGAGCTGTTTTTT
TRBJ1-6	-	-	TRBV6-5	CASILGPSNSPLHF	TGTGCCAGCATATTGGGCCCTAGTAATTCACCCCTCCACTTT
TRBJ2-7	-	-	TRBV7-2	CASSPGRVHSYEQYF	TGTGCCAGCAGCCCAGGGAGAGTCCACTCCTACGAGCAGTACTTC
TRBJ2-5	-	TRBD2	TRBV29-1	CSVEYSGRFQETQYF	TGCAGCGTTGAGTATAGCGGGAGGTTCCAAGAGACCCAGTACTTC
TRBJ2-7	few	TRBD1	TRBV3-1/TRBV3-2	CASSPDRVRDEQYF	TGTGCCAGCAGCCCGGACAGGGTCAGGGACGAGCAGTACTTC
TRBJ1-1	-	-	TRBV6-6	CASRRQFREAIEAFF	TGTGCCAGCAGACGACAGTTCAGGGAAGCCATTGAAGCTTTCTTT
TRBJ1-6	-	-	TRBV6-5	CASIGAGVVSPLHF	TGTGCCAGCATCGGGGCCGGGGTGGTTTCACCCCTCCACTTT
TRBJ2-1	-	TRBD1	TRBV6-5	CASTPGTGYENEQFF	TGTGCCAGCACCCCGGGGACAGGGTATGAGAATGAGCAGTTCTTC
TRBJ1-1	-	TRBD1	TRBV6-4	CASSRTGNTEAFF	TGTGCCAGCAGTCGGACAGGGAACACTGAAGCTTTCTTT